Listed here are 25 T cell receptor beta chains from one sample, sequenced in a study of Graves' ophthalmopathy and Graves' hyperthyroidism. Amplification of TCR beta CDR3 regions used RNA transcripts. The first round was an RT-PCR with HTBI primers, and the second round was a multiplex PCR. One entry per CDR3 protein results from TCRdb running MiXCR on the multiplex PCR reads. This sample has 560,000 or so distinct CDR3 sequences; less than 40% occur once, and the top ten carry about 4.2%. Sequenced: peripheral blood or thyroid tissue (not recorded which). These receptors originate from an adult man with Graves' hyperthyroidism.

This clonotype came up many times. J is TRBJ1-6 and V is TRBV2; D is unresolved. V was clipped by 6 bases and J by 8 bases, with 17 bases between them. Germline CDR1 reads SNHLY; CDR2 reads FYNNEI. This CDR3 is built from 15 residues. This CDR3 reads CASRAEAGSHSPLHF. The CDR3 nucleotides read TGTGCCAGCAGAGCCGAAGCGGGGTCGCATTCACCCCTCCACTTT.

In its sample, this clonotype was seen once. CDR3 nucleotides: TGCAGTGCTAGACCAAGACAGGGGGCCATTCAGCCCCAGCATTTT. Translation: CSARPRQGAIQPQHF. The V and J genes are TRBV20-1 and TRBJ1-5; TRBD1 aligns across 10 bases. CDR3 length equals 15 residues. The germline CDR1 and CDR2 sequences are DFQATT and SNEGSKA (reference sequence). With 2 bases clipped from V and 6 bases from J, the junction kept 7 bases outside the gene matches.

The CDR3 spells CSASRLARETQHF. The CDR3 coding sequence is TGCAGTGCTAGTCGACTAGCGAGGGAGACCCAGCATTTT. This chain links TRBV20-1 with TRBJ1-5, with unresolved D. V lost 3 bases to trimming and J lost 11 bases, with 17 bases between them. CDR1 and CDR2 from the germline V gene are DFQATT and SNEGSKA (reference sequence). CDR3 size: 13 residues.

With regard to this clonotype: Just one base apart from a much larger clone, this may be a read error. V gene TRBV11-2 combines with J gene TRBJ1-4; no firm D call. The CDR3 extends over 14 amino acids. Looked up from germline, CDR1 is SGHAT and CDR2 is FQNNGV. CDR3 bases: TGTGCCAGCAGCTTAGACCTAGGTGATGAAAAACTGTTGTTT. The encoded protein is CASSLDLGDEKLLF.

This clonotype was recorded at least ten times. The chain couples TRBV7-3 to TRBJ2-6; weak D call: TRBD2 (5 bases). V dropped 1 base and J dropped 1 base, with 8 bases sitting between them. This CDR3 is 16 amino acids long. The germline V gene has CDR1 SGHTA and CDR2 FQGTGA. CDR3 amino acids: CASSLISGSGANVLTF. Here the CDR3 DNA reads TGTGCCAGCAGCTTAATTTCGGGATCTGGGGCCAACGTCCTGACTTTC. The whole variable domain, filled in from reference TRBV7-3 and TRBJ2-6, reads GAGVSQTPSNKVTEKGKYVELRCDPISGHTALYWYRQSLGQGPEFLIYFQGTGAADDSGLPNDRFFAVRPEGSVSTLKIQRTERGDSAVYLCASSLISGSGANVLTFGAGSRLTVL.

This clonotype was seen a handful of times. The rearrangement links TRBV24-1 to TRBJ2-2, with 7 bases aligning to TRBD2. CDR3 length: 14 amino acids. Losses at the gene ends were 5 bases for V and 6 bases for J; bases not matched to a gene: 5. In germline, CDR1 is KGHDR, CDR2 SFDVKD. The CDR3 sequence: CATSAWGGSGELFF. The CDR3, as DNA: TGTGCCACCAGTGCGTGGGGGGGTTCCGGGGAGCTGTTTTTT.

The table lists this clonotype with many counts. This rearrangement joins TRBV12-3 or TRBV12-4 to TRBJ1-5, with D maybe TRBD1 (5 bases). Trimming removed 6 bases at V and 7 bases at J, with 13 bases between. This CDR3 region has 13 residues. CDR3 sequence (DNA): TGTGCCAGCAGCCCGGACACCCACCAGCCCCAGCATTTT. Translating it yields CASSPDTHQPQHF.

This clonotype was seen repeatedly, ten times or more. CDR3 coding DNA: TGTGCCAGTAGTATTTTCCGGGGGTTCGGCAATCAGCCCCAGCATTTT. Its protein is CASSIFRGFGNQPQHF. V and J are TRBV19 and TRBJ1-5, with D possibly TRBD1 on 5 matching bases. The germline V and J ends were trimmed by 3 bases and 2 bases, with 14 bases remaining between them. This CDR3 is 16 amino acids long. CDR1 is LNHDA and CDR2 is SQIVND in the germline V gene (reference sequence).

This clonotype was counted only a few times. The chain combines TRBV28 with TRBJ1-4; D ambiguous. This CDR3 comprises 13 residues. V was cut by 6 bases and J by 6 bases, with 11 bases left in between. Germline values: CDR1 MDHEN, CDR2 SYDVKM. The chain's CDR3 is CASRPGRDEKLFF. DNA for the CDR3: TGTGCCAGCAGACCTGGGAGAGATGAAAAACTGTTTTTT.

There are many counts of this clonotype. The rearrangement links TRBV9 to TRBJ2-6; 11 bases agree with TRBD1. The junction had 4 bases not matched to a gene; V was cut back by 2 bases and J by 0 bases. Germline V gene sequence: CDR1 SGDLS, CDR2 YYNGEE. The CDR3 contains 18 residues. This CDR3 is CASSVSGQGVSGANVLTF. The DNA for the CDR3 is TGTGCCAGCAGCGTTTCGGGACAGGGGGTCTCTGGGGCCAACGTCCTGACTTTC. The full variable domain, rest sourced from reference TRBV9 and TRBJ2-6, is DSGVTQTPKHLITATGQRVTLRCSPRSGDLSVYWYQQSLDQGLQFLIQYYNGEERAKGNILERFSAQQFPDLHSELNLSSLELGDSALYFCASSVSGQGVSGANVLTFGAGSRLTVL.

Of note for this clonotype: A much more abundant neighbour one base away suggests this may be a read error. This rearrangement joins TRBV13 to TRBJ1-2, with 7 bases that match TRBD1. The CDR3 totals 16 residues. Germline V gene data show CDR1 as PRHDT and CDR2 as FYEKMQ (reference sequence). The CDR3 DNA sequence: TGTGTCAGCAGCTTAGCCCTGACAGGGCAAGACTATGGCTACACCTTC. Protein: CVSSLALTGQDYGYTF.

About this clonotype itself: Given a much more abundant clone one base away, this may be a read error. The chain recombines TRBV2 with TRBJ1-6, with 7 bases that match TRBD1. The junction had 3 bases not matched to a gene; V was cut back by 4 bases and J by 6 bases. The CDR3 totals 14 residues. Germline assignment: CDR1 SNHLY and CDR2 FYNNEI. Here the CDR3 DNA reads TGTGCCAGCAGTGTGGACAGGAGTAATTCACCCCTCCACTTT. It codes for CASSVDRSNSPLHF.

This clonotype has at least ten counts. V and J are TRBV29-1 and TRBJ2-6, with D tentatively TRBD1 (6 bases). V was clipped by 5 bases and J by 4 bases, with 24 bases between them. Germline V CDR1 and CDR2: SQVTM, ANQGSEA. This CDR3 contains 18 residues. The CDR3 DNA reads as TGCAGCGTTAGAGGGGTCCGGGACACCCGGTCCGGGGCCAACGTCCTGACTTTC. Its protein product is CSVRGVRDTRSGANVLTF.

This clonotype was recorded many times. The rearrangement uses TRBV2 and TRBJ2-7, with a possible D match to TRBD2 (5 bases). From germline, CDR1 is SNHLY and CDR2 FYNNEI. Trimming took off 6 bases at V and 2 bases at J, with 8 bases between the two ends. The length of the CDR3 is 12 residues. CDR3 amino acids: CASRRGTYEQYF. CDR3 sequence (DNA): TGTGCCAGCAGACGGGGTACCTACGAGCAGTACTTC.

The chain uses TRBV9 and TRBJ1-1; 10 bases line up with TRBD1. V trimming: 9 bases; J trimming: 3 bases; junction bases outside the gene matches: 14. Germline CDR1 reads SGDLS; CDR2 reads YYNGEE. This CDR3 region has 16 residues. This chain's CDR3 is CAIPYPPGQGYTEAFF. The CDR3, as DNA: TGTGCCATCCCTTACCCGCCGGGACAGGGGTACACTGAAGCTTTCTTT.

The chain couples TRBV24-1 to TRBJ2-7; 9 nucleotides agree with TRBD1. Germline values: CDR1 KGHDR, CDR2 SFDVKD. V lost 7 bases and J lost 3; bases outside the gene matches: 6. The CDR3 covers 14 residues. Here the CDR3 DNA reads TGTGCCACCAGAGCGACAGGGGGAAACTACGAGCAGTACTTC. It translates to CATRATGGNYEQYF.

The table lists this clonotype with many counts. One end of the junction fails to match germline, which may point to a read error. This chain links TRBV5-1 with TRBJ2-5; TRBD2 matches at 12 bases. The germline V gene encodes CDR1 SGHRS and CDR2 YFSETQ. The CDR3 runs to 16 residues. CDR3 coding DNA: TGTGCCAGCAGCTTGAGACTAGCGGGAGTCCAAGAGACCCAGTACTTC. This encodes CASSLRLAGVQETQYF.

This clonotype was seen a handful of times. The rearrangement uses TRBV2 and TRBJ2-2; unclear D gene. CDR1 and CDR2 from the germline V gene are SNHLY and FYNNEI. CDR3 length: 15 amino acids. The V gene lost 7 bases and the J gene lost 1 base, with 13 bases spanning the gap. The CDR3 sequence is CASKFGSGNTGELFF. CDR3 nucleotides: TGTGCCAGCAAGTTTGGGTCGGGGAACACCGGGGAGCTGTTTTTT.

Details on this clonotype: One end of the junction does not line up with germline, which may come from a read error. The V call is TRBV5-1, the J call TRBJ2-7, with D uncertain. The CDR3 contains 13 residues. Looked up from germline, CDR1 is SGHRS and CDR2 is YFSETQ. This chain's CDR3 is CTSSRPPSYEQYF. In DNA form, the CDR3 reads TGCACCAGCAGCAGGCCCCCCTCGTACGAGCAGTACTTC.

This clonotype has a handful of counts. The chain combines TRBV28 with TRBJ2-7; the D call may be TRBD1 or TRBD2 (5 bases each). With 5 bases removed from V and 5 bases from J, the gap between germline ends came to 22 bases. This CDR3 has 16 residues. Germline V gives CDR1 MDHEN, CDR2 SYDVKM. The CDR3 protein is CASSTSLTGRGDEQYF. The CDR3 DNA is TGTGCCAGCAGTACCTCTCTCACGGGACGAGGCGACGAGCAGTACTTC.

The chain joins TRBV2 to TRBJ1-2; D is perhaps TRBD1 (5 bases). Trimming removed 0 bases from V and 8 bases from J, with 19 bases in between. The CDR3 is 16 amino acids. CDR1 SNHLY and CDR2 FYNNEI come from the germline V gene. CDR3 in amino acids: CASSEAVQDRGYGYTF. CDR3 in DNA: TGTGCCAGCAGTGAAGCAGTGCAGGATCGGGGCTACGGCTACACCTTC.

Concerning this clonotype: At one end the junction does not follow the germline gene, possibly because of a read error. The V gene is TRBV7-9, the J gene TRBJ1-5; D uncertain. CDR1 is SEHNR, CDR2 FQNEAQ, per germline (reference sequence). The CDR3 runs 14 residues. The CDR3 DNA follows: TGCGCCAGCAGCCCTGGGCCTAGTGATCAGCCCCAGCATTTT. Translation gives CASSPGPSDQPQHF.

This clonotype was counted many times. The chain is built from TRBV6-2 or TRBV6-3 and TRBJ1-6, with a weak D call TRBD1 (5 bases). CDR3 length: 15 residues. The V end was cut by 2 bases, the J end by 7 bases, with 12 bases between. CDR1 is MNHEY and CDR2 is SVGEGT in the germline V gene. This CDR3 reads CASSYQGAENSPLHF. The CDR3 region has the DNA TGTGCCAGCAGTTACCAAGGGGCGGAGAATTCACCCCTCCACTTT.

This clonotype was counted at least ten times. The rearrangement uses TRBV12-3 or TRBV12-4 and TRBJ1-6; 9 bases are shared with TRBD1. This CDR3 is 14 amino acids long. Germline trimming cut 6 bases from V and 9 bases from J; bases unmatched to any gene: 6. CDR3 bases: TGTGCCAGCAGGTCCGGGACAGGGAGTTCACCCCTCCACTTT. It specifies CASRSGTGSSPLHF.

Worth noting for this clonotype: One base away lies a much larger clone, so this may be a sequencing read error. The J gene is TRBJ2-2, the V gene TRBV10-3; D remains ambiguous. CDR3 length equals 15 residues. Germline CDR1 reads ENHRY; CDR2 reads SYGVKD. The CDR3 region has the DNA TGTGCCACCAGTGGGTCGGATCAACTCACCGGGGAGCTGTTTTTT. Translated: CATSGSDQLTGELFF.